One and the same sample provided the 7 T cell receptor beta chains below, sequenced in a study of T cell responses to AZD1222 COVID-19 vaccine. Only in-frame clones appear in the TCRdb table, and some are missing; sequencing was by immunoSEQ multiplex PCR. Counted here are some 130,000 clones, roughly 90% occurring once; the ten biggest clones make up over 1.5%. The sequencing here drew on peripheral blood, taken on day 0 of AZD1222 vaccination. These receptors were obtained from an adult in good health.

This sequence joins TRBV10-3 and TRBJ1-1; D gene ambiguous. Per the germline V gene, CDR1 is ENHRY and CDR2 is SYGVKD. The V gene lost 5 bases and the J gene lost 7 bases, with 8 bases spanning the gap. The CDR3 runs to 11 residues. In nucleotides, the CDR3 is TGTGCCATCAGTCCCGGTGGTGAAGCTTTCTTT. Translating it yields CAISPGGEAFF.

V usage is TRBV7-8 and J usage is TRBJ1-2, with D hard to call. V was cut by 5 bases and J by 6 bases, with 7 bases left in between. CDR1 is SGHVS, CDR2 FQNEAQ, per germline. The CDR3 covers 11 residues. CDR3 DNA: TGTGCCAGCAGCGCCACCAATGGCTACACCTTC. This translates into CASSATNGYTF. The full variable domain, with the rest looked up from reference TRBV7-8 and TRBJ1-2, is GAGVSQSPRYKVAKRGQDVALRCDPISGHVSLFWYQQALGQGPEFLTYFQNEAQLDKSGLPSDRFFAERPEGSVSTLKIQRTQQEDSAVYLCASSATNGYTFGSGTRLTVV.

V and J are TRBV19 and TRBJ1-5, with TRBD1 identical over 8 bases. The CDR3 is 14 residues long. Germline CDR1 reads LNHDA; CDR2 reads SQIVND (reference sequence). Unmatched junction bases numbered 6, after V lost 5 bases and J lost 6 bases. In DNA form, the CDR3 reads TGTGCCAGTAGTTCTGGACAGGGAGCTCAGCCCCAGCATTTT. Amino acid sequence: CASSSGQGAQPQHF.

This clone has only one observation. CDR3 protein: CASSHRHHPQGGEKLFF. The CDR3 nucleotides read TGCGCCAGCAGCCACAGGCACCACCCCCAGGGTGGTGAAAAACTGTTTTTT. The chain is built from TRBV4-1 and TRBJ1-4; weak D call: TRBD1 (5 bases). The CDR3 sequence is 17 residues long. Germline V lookup: CDR1 MGHRA, CDR2 YSYEKL. The V end lost 3 bases, the J end lost 7 bases, and 21 bases lay between the germline ends.

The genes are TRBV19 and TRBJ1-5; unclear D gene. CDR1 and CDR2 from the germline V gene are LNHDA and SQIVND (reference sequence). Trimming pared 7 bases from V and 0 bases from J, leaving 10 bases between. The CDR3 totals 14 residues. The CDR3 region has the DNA TGTGCCAGTAATCCCCAAGATAGCAATCAGCCCCAGCATTTT. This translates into CASNPQDSNQPQHF.

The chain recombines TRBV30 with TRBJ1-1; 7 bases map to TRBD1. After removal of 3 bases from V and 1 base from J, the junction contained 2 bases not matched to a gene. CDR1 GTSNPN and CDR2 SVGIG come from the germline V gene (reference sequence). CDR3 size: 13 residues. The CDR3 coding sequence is TGTGCCTGGAGAAGGGACAGGAACACTGAAGCTTTCTTT. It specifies CAWRRDRNTEAFF.

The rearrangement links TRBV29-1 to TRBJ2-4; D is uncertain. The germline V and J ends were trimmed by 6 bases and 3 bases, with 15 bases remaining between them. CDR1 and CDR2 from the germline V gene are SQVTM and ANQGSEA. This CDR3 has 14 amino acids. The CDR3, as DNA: TGCAGCGTGCGGAAGGATGGGGACAAAAACATTCAGTACTTC. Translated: CSVRKDGDKNIQYF.